Listed here are 16 T cell receptor beta chains from one sample, sequenced in a study of vaccination effects on CD4 cells after COVID-19. Before any sequencing was done, the ViraFEST assay used viral peptide pools to expand antigen-specific CD4+ T cells. The authors isolated CD4+ T cells after roughly eleven days of culture. Vaccine recipients lacked prior SARS-CoV-2 infection and had negative nucleocapsid antibodies. The protocol was immunoSEQ multiplex PCR, while the TCRdb copy is restricted to in-frame clones and leaves out a portion. The repertoire holds approximately 74,000 clones, 65% to 75% seen once, with 2.5% to 3.5% in the top ten. No antigens are known for them. The source material was CD4+ T cells from PBMCs cultured with HCoV-NL63 spike peptides, sampled before COVID-19 vaccination. The receptors stem from a human donor who received a COVID-19 vaccine.

This chain connects TRBV18 to TRBJ2-3; 11 nucleotides align to TRBD1. CDR3 length: 16 residues. CDR1 is KGHSH, CDR2 LQKENI, per germline. Trimming cost V 5 bases and J 3 bases; bases outside gene matches: 7. As DNA, the CDR3 is TGTGCCAGCTCATTCACGGACAGGGGGCATACAGATACGCAGTATTTT. Its translation is CASSFTDRGHTDTQYF.

V usage is TRBV10-1 and J usage is TRBJ2-5; the D call may be TRBD1 or TRBD2 (5 bases each). The CDR3 is made up of 15 amino acids. CDR1 is WNHNN and CDR2 is SYGVQD in the germline V gene (reference sequence). Trimming took 4 bases from V and 2 from J, leaving 14 bases between them. In DNA form, the CDR3 reads TGCGCCAGCAGTGCGGGGCAGGGACCTCAAGAGACCCAGTACTTC. It codes for CASSAGQGPQETQYF.

The chain links TRBV19 to TRBJ1-5; D gene unclear. V lost 7 bases, J lost 0 bases, and 13 bases lay in between. The length of the CDR3 is 15 residues. Germline V lookup: CDR1 LNHDA, CDR2 SQIVND (reference sequence). The CDR3 loop is CASTPRYPSNQPQHF. The CDR3, as DNA: TGTGCCAGTACCCCGCGTTACCCTAGCAATCAGCCCCAGCATTTT. Drawing the rest from reference TRBV19 and TRBJ1-5, the complete variable domain is DGGITQSPKYLFRKEGQNVTLSCEQNLNHDAMYWYRQDPGQGLRLIYYSQIVNDFQKGDIAEGYSVSREKKESFPLTVTSAQKNPTAFYLCASTPRYPSNQPQHFGDGTRLSIL.

The chain combines TRBV5-1 with TRBJ2-5, with 7 bases that match TRBD1. This CDR3 is 16 amino acids long. Germline CDR1 SGHRS, CDR2 YFSETQ. V gave up 3 bases and J gave up 7 bases; unmatched junction bases: 15. The CDR3 region is CASSSTPMTGLGTQYF. Here the CDR3 DNA reads TGCGCCAGCAGCTCCACCCCCATGACAGGGTTGGGGACCCAGTACTTC.

This chain connects TRBV27 to TRBJ1-5; 10 bases fit TRBD1. Germline-derived CDR1 and CDR2 are MNHEY and SMNVEV (reference sequence). V shed 6 bases and J 4 bases; nucleotides not matched to a gene: 3. This CDR3 has 14 residues. CDR3 in DNA: TGTGCCAGCAGCTTGGGACAGGGGAATCAGCCCCAGCATTTT. Encoded protein: CASSLGQGNQPQHF.

The V gene is TRBV9, the J gene TRBJ2-3; 12 nucleotides align to TRBD2. V shed 2 bases and J 3 bases; nucleotides not matched to a gene: 4. The CDR3 runs to 16 residues. Germline loops: CDR1 SGDLS, CDR2 YYNGEE. As DNA, the CDR3 is TGTGCCAGCAGCGTGCTAGCGGGGGGGCCAACAGATACGCAGTATTTT. It specifies CASSVLAGGPTDTQYF.

This chain connects TRBV7-2 to TRBJ1-4; D unresolved. The V gene lost 2 bases and the J gene lost 3 bases, with 10 bases spanning the gap. Germline V gene sequence: CDR1 SGHTA, CDR2 FQGNSA. The CDR3 spans 15 residues. The CDR3 bases are TGTGCCAGCAGCTTAAGACAAGTATCTAATGAAAAACTGTTTTTT. As protein: CASSLRQVSNEKLFF.

This rearrangement joins TRBV28 to TRBJ2-5, with 10 bases identical to TRBD1. Germline CDR1 reads MDHEN; CDR2 reads SYDVKM. The CDR3 covers 15 residues. J lost 5 bases, V lost 4 bases, and 7 bases had no gene match. The CDR3 sequence is CASSSRDRGYETQYF. The CDR3 region has the DNA TGTGCCAGCAGTTCCCGGGACAGGGGATACGAGACCCAGTACTTC.

J is TRBJ1-2 and V is TRBV6-5; D not resolved. Per the germline V gene, CDR1 is MNHEY and CDR2 is SVGAGI. V lost 8 bases and J lost 5, with 9 bases in between. This CDR3 has 11 residues. Written as DNA, the CDR3 is TGTGCCAGCGGTCTGGGTTATGGCTACACCTTC. As protein: CASGLGYGYTF.

This clone was counted once. This rearrangement joins TRBV25-1 to TRBJ1-6; possibly TRBD1 for D (5 bases). CDR1 and CDR2 from the germline V gene are MGHDK and SYGVNS. The CDR3 has 16 amino acids. V was cut by 6 bases and J by 4 bases, with 16 bases left in between. The CDR3 nucleotides read TGTGCCAGCAGGGGGGACCGGGGTAATTATAATTCACCCCTCCACTTT. As protein: CASRGDRGNYNSPLHF. The full variable domain, with the rest looked up from reference TRBV25-1 and TRBJ1-6, is EADIYQTPRYLVIGTGKKITLECSQTMGHDKMYWYQQDPGMELHLIHYSYGVNSTEKGDLSSESTVSRIRTEHFPLTLESARPSHTSQYLCASRGDRGNYNSPLHFGNGTRLTVT.

This chain joins TRBV5-1 and TRBJ2-5; 12 bases match TRBD2. V lost 0 bases, J lost 5 bases, and 8 bases stayed unmatched. Germline values: CDR1 SGHRS, CDR2 YFSETQ. The CDR3 is made up of 17 amino acids. CDR3 loop: CASSLASLAGGAETQYF. The CDR3 region has the DNA TGCGCCAGCAGCTTGGCAAGTCTAGCGGGGGGGGCTGAGACCCAGTACTTC.

The chain combines TRBV21-1 with TRBJ2-4; the table gives TRBD2 as D, unverified against the DNA. TRBV21-1 is designated a pseudogene. This CDR3 comprises 17 residues. CDR3 amino acids: CASSRRAGWEQTNIQYF. DNA of the CDR3: TGTGCCAGCAGCAGAAGGGCGGGGTGGGAGCAAACAAACATTCAGTACTTC.

The chain is built from TRBV19 and TRBJ2-3; 9 nucleotides agree with TRBD2. Trimming took 4 bases from V and 5 from J; bases not matched to a gene: 4. This CDR3 is 14 amino acids long. Germline values: CDR1 LNHDA, CDR2 SQIVND (reference sequence). CDR3: CASSKGLAKDTQYF. Here the CDR3 DNA reads TGTGCCAGTAGTAAAGGACTAGCGAAAGATACGCAGTATTTT.

This rearrangement joins TRBV7-2 to TRBJ2-2; 8 bases match TRBD2. Germline V gene data show CDR1 as SGHTA and CDR2 as FQGNSA. V lost 2 bases, J lost 7 bases, and 9 bases stayed unmatched. This CDR3 is built from 16 residues. CDR3 region: CASSLTGGQVGGELFF. CDR3 DNA sequence: TGTGCCAGCAGCTTAACGGGGGGGCAGGTCGGCGGGGAGCTGTTTTTT.

The chain is built from TRBV10-3 and TRBJ2-2; no clear D. CDR3 length equals 12 residues. Looked up from germline, CDR1 is ENHRY and CDR2 is SYGVKD. With 8 bases removed from V and 3 bases from J, the gap between germline ends came to 7 bases. The chain's CDR3 is CAIARDTGELFF. CDR3 sequence (DNA): TGTGCCATCGCTCGAGACACCGGGGAGCTGTTTTTT.

V is TRBV2 and J is TRBJ2-2, with D hard to call. Germline V CDR1 and CDR2: SNHLY, FYNNEI. The length of the CDR3 is 11 residues. V was clipped by 8 bases and J by 6 bases, with 7 bases between them. The CDR3: CASLRAGELFF. DNA for the CDR3: TGTGCCAGCCTAAGGGCCGGGGAGCTGTTTTTT.